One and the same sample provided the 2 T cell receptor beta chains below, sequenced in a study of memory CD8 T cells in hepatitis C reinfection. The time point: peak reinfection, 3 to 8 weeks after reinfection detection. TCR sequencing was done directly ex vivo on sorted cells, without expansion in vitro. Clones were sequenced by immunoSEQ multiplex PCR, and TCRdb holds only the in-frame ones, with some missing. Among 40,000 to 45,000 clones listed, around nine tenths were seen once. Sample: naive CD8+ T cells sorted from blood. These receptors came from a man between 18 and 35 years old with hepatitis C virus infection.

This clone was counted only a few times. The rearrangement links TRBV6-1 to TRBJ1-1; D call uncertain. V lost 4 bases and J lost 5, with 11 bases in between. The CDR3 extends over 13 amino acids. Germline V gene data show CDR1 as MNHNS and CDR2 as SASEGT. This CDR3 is CASSAEGGTEAFF. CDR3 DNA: TGTGCCAGCAGTGCGGAGGGAGGGACTGAAGCTTTCTTT.

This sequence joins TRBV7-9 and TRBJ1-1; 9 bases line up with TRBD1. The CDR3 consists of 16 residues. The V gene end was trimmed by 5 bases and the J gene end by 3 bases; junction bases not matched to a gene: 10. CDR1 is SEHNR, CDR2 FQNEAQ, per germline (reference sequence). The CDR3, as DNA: TGTGCCAGCAGCCCGGGACAGGGAGTTTTGGACACTGAAGCTTTCTTT. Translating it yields CASSPGQGVLDTEAFF.